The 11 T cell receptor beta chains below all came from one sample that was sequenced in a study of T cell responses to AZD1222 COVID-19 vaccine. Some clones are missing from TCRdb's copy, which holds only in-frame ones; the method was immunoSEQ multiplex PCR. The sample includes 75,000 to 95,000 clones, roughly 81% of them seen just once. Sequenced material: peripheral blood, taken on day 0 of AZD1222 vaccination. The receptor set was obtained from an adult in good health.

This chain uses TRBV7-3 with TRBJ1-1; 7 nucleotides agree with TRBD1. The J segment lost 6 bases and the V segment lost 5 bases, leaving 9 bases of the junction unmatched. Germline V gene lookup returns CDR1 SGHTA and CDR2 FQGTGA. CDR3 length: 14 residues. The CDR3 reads CASSPTGRGAEAFF. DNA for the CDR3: TGTGCCAGCAGCCCGACAGGGAGAGGTGCTGAAGCTTTCTTT.

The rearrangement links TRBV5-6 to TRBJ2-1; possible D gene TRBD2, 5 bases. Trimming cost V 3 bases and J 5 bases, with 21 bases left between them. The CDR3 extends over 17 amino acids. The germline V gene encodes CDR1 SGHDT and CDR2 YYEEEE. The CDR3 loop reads CASSSRRALTLNNEQFF. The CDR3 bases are TGTGCCAGCAGCTCCCGGCGGGCACTGACCCTTAACAATGAGCAGTTCTTC.

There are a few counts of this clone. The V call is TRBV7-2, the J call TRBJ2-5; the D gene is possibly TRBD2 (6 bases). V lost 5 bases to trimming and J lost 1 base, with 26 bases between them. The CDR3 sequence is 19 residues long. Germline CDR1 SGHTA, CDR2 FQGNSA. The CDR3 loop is CASSPGRAWGVGAQETQYF. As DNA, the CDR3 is TGTGCCAGCAGCCCAGGGCGGGCATGGGGGGTTGGGGCCCAAGAGACCCAGTACTTC. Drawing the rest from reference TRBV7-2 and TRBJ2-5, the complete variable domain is GAGVSQSPSNKVTEKGKDVELRCDPISGHTALYWYRQSLGQGLEFLIYFQGNSAPDKSGLPSDRFSAERTGGSVSTLTIQRTQQEDSAVYLCASSPGRAWGVGAQETQYFGPGTRLLVL.

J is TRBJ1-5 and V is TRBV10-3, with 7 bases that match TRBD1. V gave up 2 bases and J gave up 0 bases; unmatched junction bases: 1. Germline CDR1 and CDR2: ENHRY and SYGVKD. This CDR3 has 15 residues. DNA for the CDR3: TGTGCCATCAGTGAGGGGACAGATAGCAATCAGCCCCAGCATTTT. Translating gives CAISEGTDSNQPQHF.

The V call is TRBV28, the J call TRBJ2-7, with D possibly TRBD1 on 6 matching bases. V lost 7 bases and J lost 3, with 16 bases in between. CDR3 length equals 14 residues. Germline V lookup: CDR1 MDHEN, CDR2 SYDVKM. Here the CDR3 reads CASTPWTEVYEQYF. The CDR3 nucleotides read TGTGCCAGCACCCCGTGGACAGAGGTCTACGAGCAGTACTTC.

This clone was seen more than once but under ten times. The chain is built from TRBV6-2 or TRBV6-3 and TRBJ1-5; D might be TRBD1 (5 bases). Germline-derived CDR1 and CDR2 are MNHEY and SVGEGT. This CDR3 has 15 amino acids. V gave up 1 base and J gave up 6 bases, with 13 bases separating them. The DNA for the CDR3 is TGTGCCAGCAGTTACTTGGGGACCTGGGGTCAGCCCCAGCATTTT. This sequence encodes CASSYLGTWGQPQHF.

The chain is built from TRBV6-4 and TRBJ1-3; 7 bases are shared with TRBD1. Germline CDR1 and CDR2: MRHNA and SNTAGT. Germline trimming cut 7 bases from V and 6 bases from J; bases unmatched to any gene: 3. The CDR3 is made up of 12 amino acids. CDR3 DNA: TGTGCCAGCACCGACAGGGTAAACACCATATATTTT. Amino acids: CASTDRVNTIYF.

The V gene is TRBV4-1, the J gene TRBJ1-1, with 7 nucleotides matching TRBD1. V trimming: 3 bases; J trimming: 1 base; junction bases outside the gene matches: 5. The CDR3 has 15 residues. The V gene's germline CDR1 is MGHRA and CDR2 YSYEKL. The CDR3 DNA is TGCGCCAGCAGCCATCAGACAGGGTCGAACACTGAAGCTTTCTTT. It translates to CASSHQTGSNTEAFF.

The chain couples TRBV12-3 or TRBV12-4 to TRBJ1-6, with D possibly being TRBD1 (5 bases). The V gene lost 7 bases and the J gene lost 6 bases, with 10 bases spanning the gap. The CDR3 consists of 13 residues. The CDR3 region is CASTRDANSPLHF. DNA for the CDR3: TGTGCCAGCACCCGGGACGCTAATTCACCCCTCCACTTT.

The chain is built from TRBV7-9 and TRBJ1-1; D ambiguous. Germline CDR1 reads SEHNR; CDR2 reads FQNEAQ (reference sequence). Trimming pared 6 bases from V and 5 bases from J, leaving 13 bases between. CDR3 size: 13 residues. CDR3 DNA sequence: TGTGCCAGCAGTCTGGGAAGGTGGACTGAAGCTTTCTTT. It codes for CASSLGRWTEAFF.

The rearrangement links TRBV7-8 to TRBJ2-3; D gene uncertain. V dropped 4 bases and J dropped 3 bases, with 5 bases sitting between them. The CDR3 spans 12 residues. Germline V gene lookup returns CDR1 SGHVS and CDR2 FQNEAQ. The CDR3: CASSSQTDTQYF. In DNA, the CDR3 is TGTGCCAGCAGCTCCCAAACAGATACGCAGTATTTT.